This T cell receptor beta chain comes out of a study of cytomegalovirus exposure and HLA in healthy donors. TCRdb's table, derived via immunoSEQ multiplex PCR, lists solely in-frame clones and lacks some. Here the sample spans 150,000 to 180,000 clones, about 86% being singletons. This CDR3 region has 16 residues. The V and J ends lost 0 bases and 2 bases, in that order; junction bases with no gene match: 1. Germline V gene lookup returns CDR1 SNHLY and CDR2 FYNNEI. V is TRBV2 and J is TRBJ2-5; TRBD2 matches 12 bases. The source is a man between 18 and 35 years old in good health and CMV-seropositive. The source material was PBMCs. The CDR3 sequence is CASSEAGLAGQETQYF. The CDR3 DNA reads TGTGCCAGCAGTGAAGCCGGACTAGCGGGACAAGAGACCCAGTACTTC.